Each of the 15 T cell receptor beta chains below was sequenced from the same sample in a study of shared clonotypes between healthy human individuals. Here immunoSEQ multiplex PCR was the method, and the copy in TCRdb shows in-frame clones only, minus some. The table lists about 2.3 million clones, around 93% of them singletons. The specimen was naive CD4+ T cells from PBMCs. Described subset: CD45RA+ positively selected. Receptors were obtained from a man aged 18 to 30 in good health. Some clones in this sample may be carry-over from other donors' samples.

This chain links TRBV5-1 with TRBJ2-1, with 11 bases identical to TRBD2. The CDR3 runs 17 residues. Trimming at V came to 2 bases and at J to 7 bases, leaving 11 bases not matched to a gene. Germline CDR1 and CDR2: SGHRS and YFSETQ. CDR3 residues: CASSFLAGGKVGNEQFF. The CDR3 nucleotides are TGCGCCAGCAGCTTTCTAGCGGGAGGAAAAGTTGGGAATGAGCAGTTCTTC.

The chain employs TRBV7-2 and TRBJ2-3; 10 bases align to TRBD2. The V segment lost 2 bases and the J segment 3 bases; nucleotides outside the gene matches: 14. Germline assignment: CDR1 SGHTA and CDR2 FQGNSA. This CDR3 region has 19 residues. Here the CDR3 reads CASSLRYSSGRESTDTQYF. The CDR3 DNA sequence: TGTGCCAGCAGCTTACGTTACTCTAGCGGGAGAGAGAGTACAGATACGCAGTATTTT.

The CDR3 region is CASSSSQGDSNQPQHF. In nucleotides, the CDR3 is TGTGCCAGCAGTTCCAGCCAGGGCGATAGCAATCAGCCCCAGCATTTT. V gene TRBV28 combines with J gene TRBJ1-5; possible D gene TRBD1, 5 bases. V lost 4 bases, J lost 0 bases, and 13 bases lay in between. CDR1 is MDHEN, CDR2 SYDVKM, per germline. This CDR3 is 16 amino acids long.

A word on this clone: The sample contains more than one DNA sequence encoding this CDR3. The rearrangement links TRBV5-6 to TRBJ1-3; D call uncertain. This CDR3 contains 14 residues. CDR1 and CDR2 (germline): SGHDT, YYEEEE. V lost 0 bases to trimming and J lost 0 bases, with 4 bases between them. The CDR3 region is CASSLAASGNTIYF. DNA for the CDR3: TGTGCCAGCAGCTTGGCTGCCTCTGGAAACACCATATATTTT.

The genes are TRBV10-3 and TRBJ1-1, with D uncertain. CDR3 length: 13 residues. V lost 2 bases and J lost 1, with 5 bases in between. The germline CDR1 and CDR2 sequences are ENHRY and SYGVKD. The CDR3 coding sequence is TGTGCCATCAGTGAGACAAGGAACACTGAAGCTTTCTTT. Amino acid sequence: CAISETRNTEAFF.

The rearrangement links TRBV29-1 to TRBJ2-7; 10 bases map to TRBD2. The ends lost 6 bases at V and 0 bases at J; junction bases unmatched: 5. Germline CDR1 and CDR2: SQVTM and ANQGSEA. CDR3 size: 14 residues. CDR3: CSVTPSGGSYEQYF. Written as DNA, the CDR3 is TGCAGCGTGACCCCTAGCGGGGGCTCCTACGAGCAGTACTTC.

The V call is TRBV9, the J call TRBJ2-7; 7 bases align to TRBD1. Trimming at V came to 6 bases and at J to 0 bases, leaving 6 bases not matched to a gene. The CDR3 length is 14 residues. From germline, CDR1 is SGDLS and CDR2 YYNGEE. Written as DNA, the CDR3 is TGTGCCAGCACGGGGACAGCGAGCTCCTACGAGCAGTACTTC. Translating gives CASTGTASSYEQYF.

The chain combines TRBV6-5 with TRBJ2-7, with D tentatively TRBD2 (6 bases). Trimming stripped 2 bases from V and 3 bases from J, with 11 bases between. The length of the CDR3 is 14 residues. Looked up from germline, CDR1 is MNHEY and CDR2 is SVGAGI. The CDR3 nucleotides read TGTGCCAGCAGTTACGGAGGGGATCTCTACGAGCAGTACTTC. Translating it yields CASSYGGDLYEQYF.

The genes are TRBV10-3 and TRBJ2-7; no firm D call. Trimming stripped 0 bases from V and 5 bases from J, with 11 bases between. Per the germline V gene, CDR1 is ENHRY and CDR2 is SYGVKD. This CDR3 is 14 amino acids long. CDR3 bases: TGTGCCATCAGTGAGTCCCCTAGTCGTCACGAGCAGTACTTC. Its protein product is CAISESPSRHEQYF.

Only one count was recorded for this clone. The chain joins TRBV7-9 to TRBJ1-2, with D tentatively TRBD1 (5 bases). CDR1 and CDR2 (germline): SEHNR, FQNEAQ (reference sequence). The CDR3 sequence is 13 residues long. V was shortened by 3 bases and J by 6 bases, with 11 bases between the two germline ends. The CDR3 nucleotides are TGTGCCAGCAGCTTCTCGGGGGTAAATGGCTACACCTTC. Residues: CASSFSGVNGYTF.

J is TRBJ2-4 and V is TRBV11-3; D not certain. The V end lost 1 base, the J end lost 12 bases, and 10 bases lay between the germline ends. Germline V gene sequence: CDR1 SGHNT, CDR2 YENEEA. This CDR3 is built from 12 residues. The chain's CDR3 is CASSLGSGTQYF. The CDR3 nucleotides are TGTGCCAGCAGCTTAGGGAGTGGCACTCAGTACTTC. The full variable domain, with the rest looked up from reference TRBV11-3 and TRBJ2-4, is EAGVVQSPRYKIIEKKQPVAFWCNPISGHNTLYWYLQNLGQGPELLIRYENEEAVDDSQLPKDRFSAERLKGVDSTLKIQPAELGDSAVYLCASSLGSGTQYFGAGTRLSVL.

The V gene is TRBV6-6, the J gene TRBJ1-3, with D possibly TRBD1 on 5 matching bases. The V end was cut by 2 bases, the J end by 4 bases, with 9 bases between. CDR1 and CDR2 from the germline V gene are MNHNY and SVGAGI (reference sequence). The CDR3 has 14 amino acids. The CDR3 coding sequence is TGTGCCAGCAGTTACCCGGACAACGGAAACACCATATATTTT. It specifies CASSYPDNGNTIYF.

The chain combines TRBV7-3 with TRBJ1-2; unclear D gene. The CDR3 consists of 12 residues. Germline CDR1 is SGHTA and CDR2 is FQGTGA. V lost 6 bases and J lost 5, with 10 bases in between. Here the CDR3 DNA reads TGTGCCAGCAGGTCCAGGAGTTATGGCTACACCTTC. Its protein product is CASRSRSYGYTF.

The genes are TRBV5-1 and TRBJ2-1; D might be TRBD2 (6 bases). This CDR3 contains 14 residues. V gave up 4 bases and J gave up 9 bases, with 17 bases separating them. The germline V gene has CDR1 SGHRS and CDR2 YFSETQ. CDR3 DNA sequence: TGCGCCAGCAGCCCCGGGGTAGCGGACGCTGAGCAGTTCTTC. The encoded protein is CASSPGVADAEQFF.

V is TRBV25-1 and J is TRBJ1-2; unclear D gene. Per germline, CDR1 MGHDK and CDR2 SYGVNS. The CDR3 has 12 amino acids. V lost 6 bases and J 4 bases, leaving 9 bases between the germline ends. The CDR3 here is CASRSNGYGYTF. CDR3 in DNA: TGTGCCAGCAGGAGTAATGGCTATGGCTACACCTTC.